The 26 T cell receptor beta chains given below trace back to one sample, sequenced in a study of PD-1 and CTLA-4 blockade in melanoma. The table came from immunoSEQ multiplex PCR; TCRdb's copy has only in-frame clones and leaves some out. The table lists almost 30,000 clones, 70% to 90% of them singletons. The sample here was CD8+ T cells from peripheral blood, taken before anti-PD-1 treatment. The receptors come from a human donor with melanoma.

CDR3 region: CSVWVPTVAFF. CDR3 nucleotides: TGCAGCGTTTGGGTCCCAACCGTGGCTTTCTTT. The chain recombines TRBV29-1 with TRBJ1-1; D not certain. This CDR3 has 11 amino acids. From germline, CDR1 is SQVTM and CDR2 ANQGSEA. V gave up 5 bases and J gave up 11 bases, with 15 bases separating them.

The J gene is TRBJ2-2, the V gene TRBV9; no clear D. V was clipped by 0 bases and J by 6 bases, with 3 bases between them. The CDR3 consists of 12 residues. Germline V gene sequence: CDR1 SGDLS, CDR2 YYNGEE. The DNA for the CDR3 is TGTGCCAGCAGCGTAGTTCCCGGGGAGCTGTTTTTT. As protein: CASSVVPGELFF.

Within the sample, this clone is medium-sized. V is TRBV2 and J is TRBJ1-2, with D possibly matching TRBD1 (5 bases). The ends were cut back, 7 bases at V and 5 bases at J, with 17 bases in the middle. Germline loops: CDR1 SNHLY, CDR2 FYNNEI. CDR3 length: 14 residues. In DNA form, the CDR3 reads TGTGCCAGCACCCCGGGGCCTACAGCTTATGGCTACACCTTC. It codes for CASTPGPTAYGYTF.

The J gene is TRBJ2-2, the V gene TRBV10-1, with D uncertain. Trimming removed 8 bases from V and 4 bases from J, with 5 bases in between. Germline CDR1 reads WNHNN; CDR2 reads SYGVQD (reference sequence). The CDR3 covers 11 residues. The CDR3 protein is CASGTTGELFF. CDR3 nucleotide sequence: TGCGCCAGCGGAACCACCGGGGAGCTGTTTTTT.

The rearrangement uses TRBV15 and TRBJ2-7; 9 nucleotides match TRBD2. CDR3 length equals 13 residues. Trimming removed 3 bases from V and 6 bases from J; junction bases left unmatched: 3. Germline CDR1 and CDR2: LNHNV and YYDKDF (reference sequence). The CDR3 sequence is CATSRRGGGEQYF. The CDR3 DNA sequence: TGTGCCACCAGCAGGCGGGGGGGCGGCGAGCAGTACTTC.

This CDR3 is CASTPRTPVSNTEAFF. The CDR3 DNA sequence: TGTGCCAGCACCCCCAGGACCCCAGTATCGAACACTGAAGCTTTCTTT. This sequence joins TRBV7-9 and TRBJ1-1; D not resolved. There are 16 residues in the CDR3. In germline, CDR1 is SEHNR, CDR2 FQNEAQ (reference sequence). Trimming removed 7 bases from V and 1 base from J, with 19 bases in between.

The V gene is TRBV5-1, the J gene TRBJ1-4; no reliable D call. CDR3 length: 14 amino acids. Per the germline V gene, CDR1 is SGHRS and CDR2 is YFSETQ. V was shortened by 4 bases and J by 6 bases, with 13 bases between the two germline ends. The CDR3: CASSPMTADEKLFF. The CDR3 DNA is TGCGCCAGCAGCCCGATGACCGCGGATGAAAAACTGTTTTTT.

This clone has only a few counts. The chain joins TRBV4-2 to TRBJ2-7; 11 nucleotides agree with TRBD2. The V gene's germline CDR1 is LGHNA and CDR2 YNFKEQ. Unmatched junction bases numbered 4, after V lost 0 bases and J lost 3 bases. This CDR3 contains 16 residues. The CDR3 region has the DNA TGTGCCAGCAGCCAAGAAGGGCTAGCGGGAGGCTACGAGCAGTACTTC. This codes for CASSQEGLAGGYEQYF.

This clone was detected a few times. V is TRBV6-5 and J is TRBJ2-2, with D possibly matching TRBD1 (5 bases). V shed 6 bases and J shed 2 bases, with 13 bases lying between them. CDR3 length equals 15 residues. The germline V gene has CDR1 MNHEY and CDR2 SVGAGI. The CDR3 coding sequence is TGTGCCAGCAGGCCAGGACACCAAAACACCGGGGAGCTGTTTTTT. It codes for CASRPGHQNTGELFF.

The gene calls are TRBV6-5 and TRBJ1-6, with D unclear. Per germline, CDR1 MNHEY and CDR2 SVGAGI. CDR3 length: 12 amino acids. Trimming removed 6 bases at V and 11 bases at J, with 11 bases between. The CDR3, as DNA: TGTGCCAGCAGGACCCCGCTTACACCCCTCCACTTT. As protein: CASRTPLTPLHF.

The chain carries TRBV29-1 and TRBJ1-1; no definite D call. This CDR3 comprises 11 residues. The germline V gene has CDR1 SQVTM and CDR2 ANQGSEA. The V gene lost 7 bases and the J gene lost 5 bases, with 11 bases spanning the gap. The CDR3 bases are TGCAGCGCAGGCGGGGAAACTGAAGCTTTCTTT. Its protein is CSAGGETEAFF.

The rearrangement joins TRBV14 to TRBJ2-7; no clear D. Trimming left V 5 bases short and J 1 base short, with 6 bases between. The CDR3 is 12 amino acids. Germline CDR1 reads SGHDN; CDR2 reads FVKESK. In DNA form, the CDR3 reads TGTGCCAGCAGCTCCGTGTCCTACGAGCAGTACTTC. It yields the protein CASSSVSYEQYF.

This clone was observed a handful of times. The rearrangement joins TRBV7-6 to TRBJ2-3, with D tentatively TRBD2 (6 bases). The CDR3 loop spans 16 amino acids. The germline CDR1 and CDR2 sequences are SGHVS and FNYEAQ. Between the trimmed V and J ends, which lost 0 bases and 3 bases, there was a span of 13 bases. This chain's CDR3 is CASSLAIGGPTDTQYF. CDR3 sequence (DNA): TGTGCCAGCAGCTTAGCGATCGGGGGTCCTACAGATACGCAGTATTTT.

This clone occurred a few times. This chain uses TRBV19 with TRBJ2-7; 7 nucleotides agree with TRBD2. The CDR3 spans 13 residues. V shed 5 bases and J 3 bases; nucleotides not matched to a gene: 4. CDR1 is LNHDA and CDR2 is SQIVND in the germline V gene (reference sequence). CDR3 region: CASSPRDYYEQYF. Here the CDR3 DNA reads TGTGCCAGTAGTCCCCGGGACTACTACGAGCAGTACTTC. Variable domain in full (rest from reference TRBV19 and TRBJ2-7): DGGITQSPKYLFRKEGQNVTLSCEQNLNHDAMYWYRQDPGQGLRLIYYSQIVNDFQKGDIAEGYSVSREKKESFPLTVTSAQKNPTAFYLCASSPRDYYEQYFGPGTRLTVT.

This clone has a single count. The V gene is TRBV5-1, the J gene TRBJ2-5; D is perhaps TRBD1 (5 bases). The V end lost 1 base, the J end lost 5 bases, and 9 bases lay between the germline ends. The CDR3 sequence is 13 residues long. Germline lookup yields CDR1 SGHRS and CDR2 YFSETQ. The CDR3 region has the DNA TGCGCCAGCAGCTTGAACAGGCCTGAGACCCAGTACTTC. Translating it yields CASSLNRPETQYF. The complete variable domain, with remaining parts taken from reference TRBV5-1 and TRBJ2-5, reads KAGVTQTPRYLIKTRGQQVTLSCSPISGHRSVSWYQQTPGQGLQFLFEYFSETQRNKGNFPGRFSGRQFSNSRSEMNVSTLELGDSALYLCASSLNRPETQYFGPGTRLLVL.

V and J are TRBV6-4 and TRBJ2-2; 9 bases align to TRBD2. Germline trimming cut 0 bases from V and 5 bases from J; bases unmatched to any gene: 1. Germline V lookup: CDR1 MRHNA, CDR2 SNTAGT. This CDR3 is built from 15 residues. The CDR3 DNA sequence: TGTGCCAGCAGTGACTCGAGCGGGGGGACCGGGGAGCTGTTTTTT. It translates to CASSDSSGGTGELFF.

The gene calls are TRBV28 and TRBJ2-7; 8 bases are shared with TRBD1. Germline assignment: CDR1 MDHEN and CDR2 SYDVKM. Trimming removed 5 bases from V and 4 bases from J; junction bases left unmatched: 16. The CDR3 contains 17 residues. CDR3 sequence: CASSLFARGRSSYEQYF. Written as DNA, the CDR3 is TGTGCCAGCAGTCTCTTCGCCAGGGGGCGATCTTCTTACGAGCAGTACTTC.

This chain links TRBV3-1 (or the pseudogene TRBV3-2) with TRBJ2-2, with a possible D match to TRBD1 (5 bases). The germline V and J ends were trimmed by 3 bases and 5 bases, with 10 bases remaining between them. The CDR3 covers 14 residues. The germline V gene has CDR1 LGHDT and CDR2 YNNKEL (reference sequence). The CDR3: CASSQKGATGELFF. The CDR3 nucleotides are TGTGCCAGCAGCCAGAAAGGGGCAACCGGGGAGCTGTTTTTT.

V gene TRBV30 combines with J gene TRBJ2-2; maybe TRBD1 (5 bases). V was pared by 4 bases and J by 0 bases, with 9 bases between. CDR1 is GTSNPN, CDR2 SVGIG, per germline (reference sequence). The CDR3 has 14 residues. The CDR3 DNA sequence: TGTGCCTGGATAGGGGCATCGAACACCGGGGAGCTGTTTTTT. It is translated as CAWIGASNTGELFF. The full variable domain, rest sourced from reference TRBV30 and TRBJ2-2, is SQTIHQWPATLVQPVGSPLSLECTVEGTSNPNLYWYRQAAGRGLQLLFYSVGIGQISSEVPQNLSASRPQDRQFILSSKKLLLSDSGFYLCAWIGASNTGELFFGEGSRLTVL.

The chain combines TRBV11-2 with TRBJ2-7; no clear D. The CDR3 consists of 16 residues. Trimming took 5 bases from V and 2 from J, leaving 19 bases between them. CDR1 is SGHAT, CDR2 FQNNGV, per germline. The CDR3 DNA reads TGTGCCAGCAGCCAGGATGTTAGGGATCGAGCCTACGAGCAGTACTTC. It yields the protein CASSQDVRDRAYEQYF.

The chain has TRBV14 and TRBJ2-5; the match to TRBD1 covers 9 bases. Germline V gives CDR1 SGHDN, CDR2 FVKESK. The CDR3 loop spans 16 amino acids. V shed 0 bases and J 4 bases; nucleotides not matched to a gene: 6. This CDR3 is CASSQDPGQGRETQYF. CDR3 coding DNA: TGTGCCAGCAGCCAAGATCCTGGACAGGGGAGAGAGACCCAGTACTTC.

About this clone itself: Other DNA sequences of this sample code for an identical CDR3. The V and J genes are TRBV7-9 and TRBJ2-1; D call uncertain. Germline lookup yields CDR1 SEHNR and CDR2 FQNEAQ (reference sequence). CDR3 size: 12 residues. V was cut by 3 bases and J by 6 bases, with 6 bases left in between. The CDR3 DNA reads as TGTGCCAGCAGCTTGGAGCGCAATGAGCAGTTCTTC. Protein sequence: CASSLERNEQFF.

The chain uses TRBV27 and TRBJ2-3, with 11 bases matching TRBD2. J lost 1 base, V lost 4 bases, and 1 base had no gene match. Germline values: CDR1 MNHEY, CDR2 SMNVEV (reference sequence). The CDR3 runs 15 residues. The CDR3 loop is CASSSLAGGTDTQYF. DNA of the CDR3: TGTGCCAGCAGTTCACTAGCGGGAGGCACAGATACGCAGTATTTT.

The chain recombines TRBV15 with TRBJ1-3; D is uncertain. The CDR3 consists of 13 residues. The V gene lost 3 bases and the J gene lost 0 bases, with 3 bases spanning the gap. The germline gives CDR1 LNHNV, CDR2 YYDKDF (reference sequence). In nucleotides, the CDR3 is TGTGCCACCAGCAGTGACTCTGGAAACACCATATATTTT. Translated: CATSSDSGNTIYF.

CDR3 sequence reads: CASSFYTGELFF. The CDR3 nucleotides read TGTGCCAGCAGTTTCTACACCGGGGAGCTGTTTTTT. This chain links TRBV28 with TRBJ2-2; D unresolved. CDR3 size: 12 residues. V lost 3 bases and J 3 bases, leaving 2 bases between the germline ends. Germline CDR1 is MDHEN and CDR2 is SYDVKM. The whole variable domain, filled in from reference TRBV28 and TRBJ2-2, reads DVKVTQSSRYLVKRTGEKVFLECVQDMDHENMFWYRQDPGLGLRLIYFSYDVKMKEKGDIPEGYSVSREKKERFSLILESASTNQTSMYLCASSFYTGELFFGEGSRLTVL.

The CDR3 is CASSRPDRGDSYEQYF. CDR3 coding DNA: TGCGCCAGCAGCCGTCCTGACAGGGGCGACTCCTACGAGCAGTACTTC. This rearrangement joins TRBV5-1 to TRBJ2-7; 8 bases map to TRBD1. Trimming removed 4 bases from V and 0 bases from J; junction bases left unmatched: 9. Germline V gene sequence: CDR1 SGHRS, CDR2 YFSETQ. This CDR3 is 16 amino acids long.